The 5 T cell receptor beta chains below come from one sample, sequenced in a study of response to subunit inactivated influenza vaccine. TCRdb itself ran the RT-PCR reads through MiXCR, one entry per CDR3 protein. The repertoire has 700,000 to 800,000 distinct CDR3 sequences, 18% of them found once; the top ten carry approximately 11%. The material sequenced was PBMCs from blood, taken about 5 days after vaccination. The source of these receptors is a man between 50 and 59 years old who received an inactivated influenza vaccine.

This clonotype was recorded a few times. The chain joins TRBV28 to TRBJ1-6, with 7 nucleotides matching TRBD1. The length of the CDR3 is 14 residues. J gave up 11 bases and V 4 bases, and 8 bases lay outside the gene matches. Germline values: CDR1 MDHEN, CDR2 SYDVKM. The CDR3 bases are TGTGCCAGCAGTTCGGGACAGCGGATTGCACCCCTCCACTTT. Its translation is CASSSGQRIAPLHF.

This clonotype was seen a handful of times. This chain uses TRBV12-3 or TRBV12-4 with TRBJ2-5; D gene uncertain. V was shortened by 6 bases and J by 5 bases, with 7 bases between the two germline ends. This CDR3 region has 11 residues. CDR3 region: CASRDGETQYF. CDR3 nucleotides: TGTGCCAGCAGGGACGGCGAGACCCAGTACTTC.

This clonotype was observed a few times. The rearrangement joins TRBV5-1 to TRBJ2-2; either TRBD1 or TRBD2 may fit D (5 bases each). Germline CDR1 reads SGHRS; CDR2 reads YFSETQ. V lost 7 bases to trimming and J lost 3 bases, with 13 bases between them. The CDR3 runs to 14 residues. The DNA of the CDR3 is TGCGCCAGCCGGGACGCCGGATACACCGGGGAGCTGTTTTTT. Translating it yields CASRDAGYTGELFF.

This clonotype was recorded a few times. V gene TRBV28 combines with J gene TRBJ1-2; D not certain. The V end was cut by 3 bases, the J end by 6 bases, with 17 bases between. CDR1 MDHEN and CDR2 SYDVKM come from the germline V gene. This CDR3 has 15 amino acids. This chain's CDR3 is CASSFSIYTIDGYTF. CDR3 nucleotides: TGTGCCAGCAGTTTCTCAATTTACACTATCGATGGCTACACCTTC.

V usage is TRBV28 and J usage is TRBJ2-1; no clear D gene. The V gene's germline CDR1 is MDHEN and CDR2 SYDVKM. This CDR3 region has 12 residues. Trimming pared 2 bases from V and 5 bases from J, leaving 4 bases between. The CDR3 reads CASSLDNNEQFF. As DNA, the CDR3 is TGTGCCAGCAGTTTAGATAACAATGAGCAGTTCTTC.